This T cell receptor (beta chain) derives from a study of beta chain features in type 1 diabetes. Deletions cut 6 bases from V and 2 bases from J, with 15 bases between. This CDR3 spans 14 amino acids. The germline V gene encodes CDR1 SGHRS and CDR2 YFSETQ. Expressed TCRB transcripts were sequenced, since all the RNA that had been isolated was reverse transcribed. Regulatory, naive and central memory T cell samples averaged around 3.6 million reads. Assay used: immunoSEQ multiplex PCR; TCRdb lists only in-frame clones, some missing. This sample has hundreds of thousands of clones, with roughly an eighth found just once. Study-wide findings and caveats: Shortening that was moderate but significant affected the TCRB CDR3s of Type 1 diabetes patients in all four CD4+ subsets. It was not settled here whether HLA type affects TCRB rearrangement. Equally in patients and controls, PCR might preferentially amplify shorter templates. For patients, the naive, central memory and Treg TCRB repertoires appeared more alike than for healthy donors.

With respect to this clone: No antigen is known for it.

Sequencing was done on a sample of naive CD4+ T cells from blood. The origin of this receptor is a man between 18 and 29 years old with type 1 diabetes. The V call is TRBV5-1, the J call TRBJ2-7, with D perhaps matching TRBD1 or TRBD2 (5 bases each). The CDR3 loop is CASNNGDGPYEQYF. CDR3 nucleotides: TGCGCCAGCAACAATGGGGACGGACCCTACGAGCAGTACTTC.